A selection of T cell receptor beta chains follows, all from one sample in a study of T cells in Graves' hyperthyroidism and ophthalmopathy. TCRdb called the multiplex PCR reads again in MiXCR, with one record for every CDR3 protein. Seen here are 250,000 to 400,000 distinct CDR3 sequences, approximately 14% observed once, and the top ten hold about 37%. The sample was blood. All receptors derive from a woman in her 40s with Graves' ophthalmopathy. CDR3s include the opening cysteine and the closing phenylalanine or tryptophan. A D gene is named only where the DNA matches it firmly. Clone sizes are given selectively: once, few, many, or a class where the clone is expanded.

- few TRBJ2-2 TRBV6-1 TGTGCCAGCACAAAATGGGGCAGGGAAGGCTCCGGGGAGCTGTTTTTT CASTKWGREGSGELFF
- - TRBJ2-5 TRBV5-4 TGTGCCAGCAGCTTGGGTGGGGGATCGAAACTGGAGACCCAGTACTTC CASSLGGGSKLETQYF
TRBD1 few TRBJ1-2 TRBV5-1 TGCGCCAGCAGCTTCGACGCGGGACAGGGGAACTATGGCTACACCTTC CASSFDAGQGNYGYTF
TRBD2 - TRBJ2-7 TRBV20-1 TGCAGTGCTAGGAGTTCGGGAGGGCCTGCCTACGAGCAGTACTTC CSARSSGGPAYEQYF
- few TRBJ2-7 TRBV11-2 TGTGCCAGCAGCCCCCAGGCTGGGCAGCACGAGCAGTACTTC CASSPQAGQHEQYF
- few TRBJ2-1 TRBV19 TGTGCCAGTAGTATAGGGGAGGTCCTCTCCTACAATGAGCAGTTCTTC CASSIGEVLSYNEQFF
TRBD1 many TRBJ1-2 TRBV24-1 TGTGCCACCAGTGATTCAGGGGGCGCGGGCTATGGCTACACCTTC CATSDSGGAGYGYTF
- few TRBJ1-2 TRBV15 TGTGCCACCAGCAGAGCGGGGCGAGGTCGAGGCTACACCTTC CATSRAGRGRGYTF
TRBD1 - TRBJ1-2 TRBV20-1 TGCAGTGCTGCTGGACAGGGGGCCGGCGGCTACACCTTC CSAAGQGAGGYTF
- many TRBJ2-5 TRBV20-1 TGCAGTGCTAGCATGACAGTACAAGAGACCCAGTACTTC CSASMTVQETQYF
- many TRBJ1-1 TRBV18 TGTGCCAGCTCACCGACAGGCCTCGACGGGGCTTTCTTT CASSPTGLDGAFF
TRBD1 few TRBJ2-7 TRBV7-2 TGTGCCAGCAGCTTAGAGTGGGACAGAGCCTACGAGCAGTACTTC CASSLEWDRAYEQYF
- few TRBJ2-1 TRBV5-1 TGCGCCAGCAGCTTGGATCTGGGGGGGCGGGAGCAGTTCTTC CASSLDLGGREQFF
TRBD2 many TRBJ2-3 TRBV29-1 TGCAGCTCGTCCGGACTAGCGGGAATTGCTAGCACAGATACGCAGTATTTT CSSSGLAGIASTDTQYF
TRBD1 - TRBJ2-5 TRBV19 TGTGCCAGTAGTATGGACAGGCACCAAGAGACCCAGTACTTC CASSMDRHQETQYF
TRBD1 many TRBJ1-1 TRBV7-2 TGTGCCAGCAGGGCTCAGGGGGCGCGCACTGAAGCTTTCTTT CASRAQGARTEAFF
- few TRBJ1-1 TRBV25-1 TGTGCCAGCAGTTACCAGACGGGTGAAGCTTTCTTT CASSYQTGEAFF
- many TRBJ2-1 TRBV7-9 TGTGCCAGCAGCTTAATTCAGGGTGTCCACAATGAGCAGTTCTTC CASSLIQGVHNEQFF
TRBD2 many TRBJ2-1 TRBV20-1 TGCAGTGCTACTGAACGACTAGCGGGCTACAATGAGCAGTTCTTC CSATERLAGYNEQFF
TRBD1 many TRBJ1-1 TRBV7-9 TGTGCCAGCAGCGGAGGACAGGGCGGGATGGACACTGAAGCTTTCTTT CASSGGQGGMDTEAFF
TRBD1 many TRBJ1-5 TRBV12-3/TRBV12-4 TGTGCCAGCAGTCTGGTCGGGACAGGGCGGGAGCCCCAGCATTTT CASSLVGTGREPQHF
TRBD1 - TRBJ1-1 TRBV18 TGTGCCAGCTCACCAAGACAGGGACCAAGGGTAACCACTGAAGCTTTCTTT CASSPRQGPRVTTEAFF
- many TRBJ2-3 TRBV9 TGTGCCAGCAGCGTAGGAGGCAGGGCGACAGATACGCAGTATTTT CASSVGGRATDTQYF
TRBD1 - TRBJ1-4 TRBV27 TGTGCCAGCAGTTTATTCGAGGGGGCAAAAGAAAAACTGTTTTTT CASSLFEGAKEKLFF
- few TRBJ2-7 TRBV6-1 TGTGCCAGCCGTCTTGGTTTCGAGCAGTACTTC CASRLGFEQYF